This entry lists 27 T cell receptor beta chains sequenced from one sample in a study of T cell responses to AZD1222 COVID-19 vaccine (dated by TCRdb to the early 2020s). Libraries came from the immunoSEQ multiplex PCR assay. Entries here come from immuneACCESS through TCRdb and include only in-frame sequences with V and J called. Some clones fail to appear in such tables; in the studies checked, an unresolved V gene covers under half of the shortfall, and the cause of the remainder is unknown. This sample comprises about 170,000 clones, 92% of them detected only once. The ten largest clonotypes hold over 1.5% of the sample. The time point tag for this specimen amounts to: baseline before first vaccination. The specimen was peripheral blood, collected on day 0 of AZD1222 vaccination. The receptors were gathered from an adult in good health.

The chain recombines TRBV2 with TRBJ2-1; 10 bases are shared with TRBD1. CDR1 is SNHLY and CDR2 is FYNNEI in the germline V gene. V was clipped by 4 bases and J by 10 bases; unmatched bases: 13. The CDR3 spans 16 residues. CDR3 amino acids: CASSVGADRGLGEQFF. Here the CDR3 DNA reads TGTGCCAGCAGTGTTGGGGCGGACAGGGGGTTGGGAGAGCAGTTCTTC.

This clone was seen a single time. This chain uses TRBV19 with TRBJ1-3; D is uncertain. This CDR3 spans 16 amino acids. Germline assignment: CDR1 LNHDA and CDR2 SQIVND (reference sequence). V was clipped by 7 bases and J by 2 bases, with 18 bases between them. The CDR3 DNA sequence: TGTGCCAGTAACGCAATATCCACCCCGCCTGGAAACACCATATATTTT. Translated: CASNAISTPPGNTIYF.

The chain has TRBV5-5 and TRBJ2-2, with TRBD1 as a possible D gene (5 bases). The CDR3 length is 15 residues. Germline V gives CDR1 SGHKS, CDR2 YYEKEE (reference sequence). Trimming took off 4 bases at V and 1 base at J, with 11 bases between the two ends. As DNA, the CDR3 is TGTGCCAGCAGCCCCGACAGCTTGAACACCGGGGAGCTGTTTTTT. Translating gives CASSPDSLNTGELFF.

Notes on this clone: One end of the junction is discordant with germline, which a read error may explain. V and J are TRBV7-3 and TRBJ2-5; D is unresolved. Germline values: CDR1 SGHTA, CDR2 FQGTGA. CDR3 length: 13 residues. CDR3 sequence (DNA): TGTGCCAGCAGCCTAACTACGCAAGAGACCCAGTACTTC. Its protein product is CASSLTTQETQYF.

CDR3 amino acids: CASSLVYSDLTSGNTIYF. The DNA of the CDR3 is TGTGCCAGCAGCTTAGTCTACTCGGACCTTACCTCTGGAAACACCATATATTTT. The chain is built from TRBV11-3 and TRBJ1-3; D gene uncertain. Germline assignment: CDR1 SGHNT and CDR2 YENEEA. The CDR3 covers 18 residues. V lost 1 base to trimming and J lost 0 bases, with 16 bases between them.

The chain is built from TRBV27 and TRBJ2-2, with 10 bases aligning to TRBD2. Germline values: CDR1 MNHEY, CDR2 SMNVEV (reference sequence). V gave up 4 bases and J gave up 6 bases; unmatched junction bases: 5. The CDR3 is 15 residues long. The CDR3 bases are TGTGCCAGCAGTTATGACCTAGCGGGAGCCGGGGAGCTGTTTTTT. This translates into CASSYDLAGAGELFF.

The genes are TRBV27 and TRBJ2-7, with a possible D match to TRBD1 (5 bases). The V gene lost 3 bases and the J gene lost 3 bases, with 21 bases spanning the gap. The germline CDR1 and CDR2 sequences are MNHEY and SMNVEV (reference sequence). This CDR3 has 17 amino acids. CDR3 DNA sequence: TGTGCCAGCAGTTTGTCCACGACGGACAAACTGAACTACGAGCAGTACTTC. Protein sequence: CASSLSTTDKLNYEQYF.

V gene TRBV5-1 combines with J gene TRBJ1-4; possible D gene TRBD1, 5 bases. Trimming shortened V by 4 bases and J by 5 bases, and 9 bases separated the two germline ends. CDR3 length equals 13 residues. Germline assignment: CDR1 SGHRS and CDR2 YFSETQ. As DNA, the CDR3 is TGCGCCAGCAGCGTGACAGTAAATGAAAAACTGTTTTTT. Protein: CASSVTVNEKLFF.

DNA of the CDR3: TGTGCCAGTAGTATCTCGGGTCAGGGGGGCCGCTCTGGGGCCAACGTCCTGACTTTC. Its protein is CASSISGQGGRSGANVLTF. The genes are TRBV19 and TRBJ2-6; D is perhaps TRBD1 (7 bases). CDR1 and CDR2 from the germline V gene are LNHDA and SQIVND (reference sequence). Trimming stripped 3 bases from V and 0 bases from J, with 18 bases between. The CDR3 sequence is 19 residues long.

This clone was seen a single time. This chain joins TRBV18 and TRBJ1-4; 9 bases are shared with TRBD1. The junction had 5 bases not matched to a gene; V was cut back by 3 bases and J by 0 bases. This CDR3 spans 17 amino acids. Germline CDR1 is KGHSH and CDR2 is LQKENI. The CDR3: CASSPPDRGTTNEKLFF. In DNA form, the CDR3 reads TGTGCCAGCTCACCCCCGGACAGGGGCACAACTAATGAAAAACTGTTTTTT.

The CDR3 sequence: CASSKAHLAGVTRELFF. DNA of the CDR3: TGTGCCAGCAGCAAAGCACACCTAGCGGGAGTAACCCGGGAGCTGTTTTTT. The chain employs TRBV21-1 and TRBJ2-2; TRBD2 is the table's D call and was not checked against the DNA. TRBV21-1 is a recognized pseudogene. The CDR3 loop spans 17 amino acids.

The gene calls are TRBV5-1 and TRBJ2-7; maybe TRBD2 (6 bases). In germline, CDR1 is SGHRS, CDR2 YFSETQ. Between the trimmed V and J ends, which lost 4 bases and 0 bases, there was a span of 14 bases. The CDR3 totals 15 residues. The CDR3 bases are TGCGCCAGCAGCCTTACCGGGACTGTCTCCTACGAGCAGTACTTC. It yields the protein CASSLTGTVSYEQYF.

The V and J genes are TRBV19 and TRBJ1-2; the D gene is possibly TRBD1 (6 bases). Trimming removed 5 bases at V and 8 bases at J, with 15 bases between. Germline loops: CDR1 LNHDA, CDR2 SQIVND (reference sequence). The CDR3 sequence is 13 residues long. The CDR3 sequence: CASSYGGHDGYTF. CDR3 coding DNA: TGTGCCAGTAGTTACGGGGGGCACGACGGCTACACCTTC.

The chain joins TRBV11-2 to TRBJ1-2, with D unresolved. The V end lost 1 base, the J end lost 1 base, and 4 bases lay between the germline ends. This CDR3 contains 13 residues. Germline-derived CDR1 and CDR2 are SGHAT and FQNNGV. The CDR3 is CASSLVVNYGYTF. Written as DNA, the CDR3 is TGTGCCAGCAGCTTAGTGGTTAACTATGGCTACACCTTC.

V is TRBV11-2 and J is TRBJ1-1; D gene ambiguous. Trimming pared 5 bases from V and 7 bases from J, leaving 11 bases between. This CDR3 region has 12 residues. Germline CDR1 and CDR2: SGHAT and FQNNGV. CDR3 loop: CASSLRRDEAFF. In DNA form, the CDR3 reads TGTGCCAGCAGCCTAAGACGGGATGAAGCTTTCTTT.

This rearrangement joins TRBV27 to TRBJ1-1, with TRBD1 matching 9 bases. The V and J ends lost 6 bases and 11 bases, in that order; junction bases with no gene match: 16. The germline CDR1 and CDR2 sequences are MNHEY and SMNVEV (reference sequence). This CDR3 is 15 amino acids long. CDR3: CASRPGQGSPRRAFF. Here the CDR3 DNA reads TGTGCCAGCAGACCGGGACAGGGCTCTCCCCGAAGGGCTTTCTTT.

V is TRBV12-3 or TRBV12-4 and J is TRBJ1-2; 10 bases align to TRBD1. The CDR3 loop spans 13 amino acids. After removal of 6 bases from V and 7 bases from J, the junction contained 5 bases not matched to a gene. In DNA, the CDR3 is TGTGCCAGCAGCCGGGGACAGGGGTTTGGCTACACCTTC. It yields the protein CASSRGQGFGYTF.

The V gene is TRBV15, the J gene TRBJ2-2; 10 bases agree with TRBD1. This CDR3 is 17 amino acids long. After removal of 1 base from V and 5 bases from J, the junction contained 7 bases not matched to a gene. The V gene's germline CDR1 is LNHNV and CDR2 YYDKDF (reference sequence). The CDR3 sequence: CATSRGSGTGATGELFF. The CDR3, as DNA: TGTGCCACCAGCAGAGGGTCCGGGACAGGGGCGACCGGGGAGCTGTTTTTT.

This rearrangement joins TRBV5-1 to TRBJ1-5; D is perhaps TRBD1 (6 bases). Per the germline V gene, CDR1 is SGHRS and CDR2 is YFSETQ. Trimming left V 2 bases short and J 6 bases short, with 12 bases between. This CDR3 comprises 14 residues. CDR3 bases: TGCGCCAGCAGCTTACGAGGGGGTGGTCAGCCCCAGCATTTT. It encodes CASSLRGGGQPQHF.

CDR3 coding DNA: TGTGCCAGCAGTTTACCGAGCACAGATACGCAGTATTTT. Its protein product is CASSLPSTDTQYF. The J gene is TRBJ2-3, the V gene TRBV28; D is unresolved. There are 13 residues in the CDR3. The V gene lost 2 bases and the J gene lost 0 bases, with 3 bases spanning the gap. The germline V gene has CDR1 MDHEN and CDR2 SYDVKM. Variable domain in full (rest from reference TRBV28 and TRBJ2-3): DVKVTQSSRYLVKRTGEKVFLECVQDMDHENMFWYRQDPGLGLRLIYFSYDVKMKEKGDIPEGYSVSREKKERFSLILESASTNQTSMYLCASSLPSTDTQYFGPGTRLTVL.

The chain has TRBV2 and TRBJ2-1; a weak D match, TRBD1 (5 bases). Deletions cut 3 bases from V and 8 bases from J, with 11 bases between. Germline V gene sequence: CDR1 SNHLY, CDR2 FYNNEI. The CDR3 has 13 amino acids. CDR3 protein: CASSDRVIYEQFF. The CDR3 nucleotides read TGTGCCAGCAGTGACAGGGTAATCTATGAGCAGTTCTTC.

The rearrangement uses TRBV6-5 and TRBJ1-3; no definite D call. In germline, CDR1 is MNHEY, CDR2 SVGAGI. V was cut by 7 bases and J by 4 bases, with 11 bases left in between. CDR3 length: 13 amino acids. The CDR3 nucleotides read TGTGCCAGCACTTCGCCAGCCGGAAACACCATATATTTT. It specifies CASTSPAGNTIYF.

The genes are TRBV18 and TRBJ1-2; D remains ambiguous. V was cut by 0 bases and J by 2 bases, with 10 bases left in between. Germline V gene data show CDR1 as KGHSH and CDR2 as LQKENI. This CDR3 contains 15 residues. This CDR3 is CASSPPSRGNYGYTF. CDR3 DNA sequence: TGTGCCAGCTCACCACCGTCTAGAGGAAACTATGGCTACACCTTC.

The chain recombines TRBV2 with TRBJ2-2, with D uncertain. The CDR3 is 14 amino acids. CDR1 is SNHLY and CDR2 is FYNNEI in the germline V gene. The germline V and J ends were trimmed by 0 bases and 6 bases, with 8 bases remaining between them. The CDR3 region has the DNA TGTGCCAGCAGTGAAGCGGCGACCTCCGGGGAGCTGTTTTTT. This sequence encodes CASSEAATSGELFF.

This clone was counted between two and nine times. V and J are TRBV30 and TRBJ2-7, with TRBD2 as a possible D gene (5 bases). Trimming took off 0 bases at V and 3 bases at J, with 9 bases between the two ends. The CDR3 has 13 amino acids. The germline gives CDR1 GTSNPN, CDR2 SVGIG (reference sequence). CDR3 nucleotides: TGTGCCTGGAGTGTACGAGGGAACTACGAGCAGTACTTC. This encodes CAWSVRGNYEQYF.

The chain recombines TRBV6-5 with TRBJ1-1, with D possibly being TRBD1 (6 bases). The CDR3 runs to 16 residues. Germline values: CDR1 MNHEY, CDR2 SVGAGI. Trimming shortened V by 2 bases and J by 5 bases, and 18 bases separated the two germline ends. The CDR3 sequence: CASSYGSVWGRTEAFF. CDR3 sequence (DNA): TGTGCCAGCAGTTACGGGTCCGTTTGGGGGCGGACTGAAGCTTTCTTT.

The chain has TRBV5-4 and TRBJ1-1, with 11 bases matching TRBD1. Losses at the gene ends were 0 bases for V and 3 bases for J; bases not matched to a gene: 1. CDR1 is SGHNT, CDR2 YYREEE, per germline (reference sequence). This CDR3 is built from 15 residues. The DNA of the CDR3 is TGTGCCAGCAGCTTGGGGGGACAGGGGGACACTGAAGCTTTCTTT. Amino acid sequence: CASSLGGQGDTEAFF.